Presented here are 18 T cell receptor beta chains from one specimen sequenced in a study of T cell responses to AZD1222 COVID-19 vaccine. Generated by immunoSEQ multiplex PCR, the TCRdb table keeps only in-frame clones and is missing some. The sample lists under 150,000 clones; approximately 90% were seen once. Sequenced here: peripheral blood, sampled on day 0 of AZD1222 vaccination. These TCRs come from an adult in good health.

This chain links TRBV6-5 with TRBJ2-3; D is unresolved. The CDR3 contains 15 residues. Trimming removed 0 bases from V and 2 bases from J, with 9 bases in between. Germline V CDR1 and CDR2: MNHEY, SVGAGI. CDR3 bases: TGTGCCAGCAGTTACTCGAGCAGCCTCACAGATACGCAGTATTTT. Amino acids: CASSYSSSLTDTQYF.

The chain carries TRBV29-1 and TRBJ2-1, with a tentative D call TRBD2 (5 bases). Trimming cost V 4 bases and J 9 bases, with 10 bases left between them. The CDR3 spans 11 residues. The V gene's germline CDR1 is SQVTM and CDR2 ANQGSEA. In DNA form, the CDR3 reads TGCAGCGTTGTTCCGGGGTCTGAGCAGTTCTTC. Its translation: CSVVPGSEQFF.

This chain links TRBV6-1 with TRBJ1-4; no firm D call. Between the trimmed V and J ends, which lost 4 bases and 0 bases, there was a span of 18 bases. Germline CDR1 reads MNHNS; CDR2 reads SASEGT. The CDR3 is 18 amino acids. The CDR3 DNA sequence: TGTGCCAGCAGTGTACTGACGGAGGCCGTAGCAACTAATGAAAAACTGTTTTTT. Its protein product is CASSVLTEAVATNEKLFF.

CDR3 in DNA: TGCGCCAGCAGCTTGCCGAGCCGTCCTGAGACCCAGTACTTC. Translating it yields CASSLPSRPETQYF. This chain links TRBV5-1 with TRBJ2-5; D uncertain. Germline loops: CDR1 SGHRS, CDR2 YFSETQ. The CDR3 contains 14 residues. V was cut by 1 base and J by 5 bases, with 12 bases left in between.

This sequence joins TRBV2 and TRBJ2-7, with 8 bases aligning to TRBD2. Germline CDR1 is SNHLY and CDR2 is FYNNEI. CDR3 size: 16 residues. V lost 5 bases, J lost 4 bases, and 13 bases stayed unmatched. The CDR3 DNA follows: TGTGCCAGCAGTTGGCCCTTAGCGGGAAACTCATACGAGCAGTACTTC. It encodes CASSWPLAGNSYEQYF. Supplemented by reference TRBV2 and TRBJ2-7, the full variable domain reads EPEVTQTPSHQVTQMGQEVILRCVPISNHLYFYWYRQILGQKVEFLVSFYNNEISEKSEIFDDQFSVERPDGSNFTLKIRSTKLEDSAMYFCASSWPLAGNSYEQYFGPGTRLTVT.

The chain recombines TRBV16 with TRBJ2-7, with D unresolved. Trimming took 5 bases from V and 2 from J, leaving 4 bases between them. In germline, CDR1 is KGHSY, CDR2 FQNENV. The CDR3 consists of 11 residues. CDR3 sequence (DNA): TGTGCCAGCAGCTTGGCCTACGAGCAGTACTTC. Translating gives CASSLAYEQYF.

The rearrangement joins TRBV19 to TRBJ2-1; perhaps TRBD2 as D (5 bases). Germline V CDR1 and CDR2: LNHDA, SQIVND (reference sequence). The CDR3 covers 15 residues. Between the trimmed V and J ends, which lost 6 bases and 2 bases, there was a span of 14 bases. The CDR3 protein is CASSSRDGAYNEQFF. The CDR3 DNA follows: TGTGCCAGTAGCTCCCGGGATGGGGCCTACAATGAGCAGTTCTTC.

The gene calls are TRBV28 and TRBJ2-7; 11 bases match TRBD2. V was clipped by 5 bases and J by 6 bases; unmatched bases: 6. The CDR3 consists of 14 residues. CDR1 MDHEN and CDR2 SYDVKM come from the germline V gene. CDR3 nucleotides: TGTGCCAGCAGTGTACTAGCGGGAGTTTCCGAGCAGTACTTC. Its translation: CASSVLAGVSEQYF.

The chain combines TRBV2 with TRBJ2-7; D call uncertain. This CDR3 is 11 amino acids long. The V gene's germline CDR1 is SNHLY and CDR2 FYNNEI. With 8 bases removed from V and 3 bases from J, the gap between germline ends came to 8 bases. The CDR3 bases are TGTGCCAGCGGTGCAGACTACGAGCAGTACTTC. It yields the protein CASGADYEQYF.

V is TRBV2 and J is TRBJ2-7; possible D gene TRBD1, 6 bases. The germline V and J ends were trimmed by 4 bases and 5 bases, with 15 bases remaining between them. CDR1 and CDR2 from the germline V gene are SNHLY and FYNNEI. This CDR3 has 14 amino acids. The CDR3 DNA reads TGTGCCAGCAGTGGTGGCTGGGGGCTTGACGAGCAGTACTTC. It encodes CASSGGWGLDEQYF.

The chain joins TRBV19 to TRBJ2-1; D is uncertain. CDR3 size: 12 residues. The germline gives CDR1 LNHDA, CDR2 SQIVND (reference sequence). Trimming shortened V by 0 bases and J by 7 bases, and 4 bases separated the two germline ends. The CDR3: CASSIEGNEQFF. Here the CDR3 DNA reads TGTGCCAGTAGTATAGAGGGTAATGAGCAGTTCTTC.

The CDR3 region has the DNA TGTGCCAGCAGCTTGGAGGGGGGAGGTCAGCCCCAGCATTTT. This codes for CASSLEGGGQPQHF. The chain couples TRBV5-6 to TRBJ1-5; a weak D match, TRBD1 (6 bases). Germline loops: CDR1 SGHDT, CDR2 YYEEEE. V lost 0 bases and J 6 bases, leaving 10 bases between the germline ends. The CDR3 spans 14 residues. Together with reference TRBV5-6 and TRBJ1-5, the CDR3 gives the full variable domain: DAGVTQSPTHLIKTRGQQVTLRCSPKSGHDTVSWYQQALGQGPQFIFQYYEEEERQRGNFPDRFSGHQFPNYSSELNVNALLLGDSALYLCASSLEGGGQPQHFGDGTRLSIL.

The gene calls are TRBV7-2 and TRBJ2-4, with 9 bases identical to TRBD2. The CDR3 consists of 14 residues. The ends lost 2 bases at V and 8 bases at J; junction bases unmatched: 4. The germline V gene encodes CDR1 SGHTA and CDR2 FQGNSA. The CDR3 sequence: CASSLRGREDIQYF. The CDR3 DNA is TGTGCCAGCAGCTTACGCGGGAGGGAGGACATTCAGTACTTC. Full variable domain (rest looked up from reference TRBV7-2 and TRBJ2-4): GAGVSQSPSNKVTEKGKDVELRCDPISGHTALYWYRQSLGQGLEFLIYFQGNSAPDKSGLPSDRFSAERTGGSVSTLTIQRTQQEDSAVYLCASSLRGREDIQYFGAGTRLSVL.

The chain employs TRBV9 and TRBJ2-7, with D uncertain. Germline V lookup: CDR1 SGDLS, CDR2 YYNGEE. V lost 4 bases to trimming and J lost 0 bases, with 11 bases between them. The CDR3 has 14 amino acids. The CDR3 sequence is CASSLYVSSYEQYF. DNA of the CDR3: TGTGCCAGCAGCCTATACGTGAGCTCCTACGAGCAGTACTTC. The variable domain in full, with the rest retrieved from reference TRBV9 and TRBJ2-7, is DSGVTQTPKHLITATGQRVTLRCSPRSGDLSVYWYQQSLDQGLQFLIQYYNGEERAKGNILERFSAQQFPDLHSELNLSSLELGDSALYFCASSLYVSSYEQYFGPGTRLTVT.

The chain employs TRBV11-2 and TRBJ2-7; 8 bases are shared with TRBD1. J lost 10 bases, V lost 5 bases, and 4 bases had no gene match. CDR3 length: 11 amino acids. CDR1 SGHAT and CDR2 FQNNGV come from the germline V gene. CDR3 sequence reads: CASSPGQGQYF. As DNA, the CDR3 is TGTGCCAGCAGCCCCGGACAGGGCCAGTACTTC. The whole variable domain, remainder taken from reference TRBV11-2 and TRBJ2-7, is EAGVAQSPRYKIIEKRQSVAFWCNPISGHATLYWYQQILGQGPKLLIQFQNNGVVDDSQLPKDRFSAERLKGVDSTLKIQPAKLEDSAVYLCASSPGQGQYFGPGTRLTVT.

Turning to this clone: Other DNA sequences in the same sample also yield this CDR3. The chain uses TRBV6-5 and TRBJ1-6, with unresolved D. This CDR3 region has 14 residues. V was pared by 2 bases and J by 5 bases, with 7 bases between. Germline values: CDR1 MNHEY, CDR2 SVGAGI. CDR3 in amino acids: CASSYAPNNSPLHF. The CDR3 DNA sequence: TGTGCCAGCAGTTACGCACCAAATAATTCACCCCTCCACTTT.

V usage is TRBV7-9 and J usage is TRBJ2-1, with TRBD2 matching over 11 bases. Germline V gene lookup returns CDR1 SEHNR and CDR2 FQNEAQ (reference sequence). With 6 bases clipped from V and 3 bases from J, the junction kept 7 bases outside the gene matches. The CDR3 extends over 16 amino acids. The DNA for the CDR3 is TGTGCCAGCAGTCTGGGACTAGCGGAACACTACAATGAGCAGTTCTTC. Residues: CASSLGLAEHYNEQFF.

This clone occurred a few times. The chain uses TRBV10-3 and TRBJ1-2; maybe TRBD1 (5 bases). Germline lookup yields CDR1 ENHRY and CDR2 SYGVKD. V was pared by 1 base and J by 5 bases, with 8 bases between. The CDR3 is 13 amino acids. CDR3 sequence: CAISEWGEYGYTF. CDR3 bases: TGTGCCATCAGTGAGTGGGGGGAGTATGGCTACACCTTC.